This TCR beta chain originates from a study of blood T cell repertoires in COVID-19. V was clipped by 9 bases and J by 3 bases, with 29 bases between them. CDR1 and CDR2 (germline): LNHDA, SQIVND (reference sequence). The CDR3 totals 19 residues. Assay used: immunoSEQ multiplex PCR; TCRdb lists only in-frame clones, some missing. The sample comprises approximately 76,000 clones, 86% of which are singletons, and 1.9% rests with the top ten. This clonotype was obtained from an older woman with acute or convalescent COVID-19. V gene TRBV19 combines with J gene TRBJ2-2, with D perhaps TRBD1 (6 bases). The specimen sequenced was peripheral blood. The CDR3 sequence is CASATTGSGPIWDTGELFF. In DNA, the CDR3 is TGTGCCAGCGCAACGACAGGATCAGGACCCATATGGGACACCGGGGAGCTGTTTTTT.